This T cell receptor beta chain is drawn from a study of T cells in Graves' hyperthyroidism and ophthalmopathy. Study overall: Any treatment followed the collection of peripheral blood at initial diagnosis. The study, taken as a whole, reports: The model anticipated ophthalmopathy a median about 6.5 months pre-onset. Patients with ophthalmopathy were separated from those with stable hyperthyroidism by a 13 V-J model.

This clonotype occurred many times. Its antigen is undetermined. Amplified regions were TCR beta CDR3 sequences from RNA transcripts. The TCR CDR3 was amplified in a first-round RT-PCR using the HTBI primer set. TCRdb reprocessed the multiplex PCR reads via MiXCR and lists one record per CDR3 protein. The sample lists about 300,000 distinct CDR3 sequences, 25% to 30% occurring once. Source material: blood. The clonotype originates from a man aged 35-49 years with Graves' hyperthyroidism that later progressed to Graves' ophthalmopathy.

CDR3 coding DNA: TGTGCCAGCAGCTTAAGGGACAATTCCTACGAGCAGTACTTC. This translates into CASSLRDNSYEQYF. The chain carries TRBV11-1 and TRBJ2-7, with D possibly TRBD1 on 6 matching bases. CDR3 length: 14 residues. With 2 bases removed from V and 1 base from J, the gap between germline ends came to 9 bases. Germline V gene lookup returns CDR1 SGHAT and CDR2 FQDESV (reference sequence).